The clone carrying this T cell receptor beta chain was observed once. Its antigen is currently unknown. The data are from a study of OX40 agonist ivuxolimab in advanced cancers. The study, taken as a whole, reports: The study found that CD8+ T cells averaged more expanded clones than CD4+.

Clones were sequenced by immunoSEQ multiplex PCR, and TCRdb holds only the in-frame ones, with some missing. The table records over 95,000 clones, 90% to 95% of them present only once. The CDR3 has 17 residues. Germline V CDR1 and CDR2: MDHEN, SYDVKM. Losses at the gene ends were 3 bases for V and 6 bases for J; bases not matched to a gene: 9. The receptor was isolated from an adult with an advanced solid tumor such as melanoma, head and neck, liver or kidney cancer. The input for sequencing was CD4+ or CD8+ T cells sorted from blood, taken in a trial of the OX40 agonist ivuxolimab. The V call is TRBV28, the J call TRBJ1-5; 12 bases line up with TRBD1. The CDR3 region has the DNA TGTGCCAGCAGTTTGGTGGGGACAGGGGGCTTGGCTCAGCCCCAGCATTTT. As protein: CASSLVGTGGLAQPQHF.